This TCR beta chain appears in the sequencing data of a study of Ad26.COV2.S vaccination and SARS-CoV-2 variants. Trimming removed 1 base at V and 0 bases at J, with 9 bases between. The CDR3 contains 16 residues. Germline V gene data show CDR1 as LNHNV and CDR2 as YYDKDF (reference sequence). Treatment reported: roughly 18 received Ad26.COV2.S at low or high dose, single or two shots; roughly five received placebo; per-sample allocation not given. Day 63 after the first injection of vaccine or placebo was the sampling time. Data came from immunoSEQ multiplex PCR; TCRdb stores just in-frame clones and leaves some out. This sample has a few hundred thousand clones, with around nine tenths found just once.

This rearrangement joins TRBV15 to TRBJ2-2; no definite D call. The receptor's source is a person between 18 and 65 years old who received the Ad26.COV2.S COVID-19 vaccine or a placebo. Sequenced material: peripheral blood, taken in a trial of Ad26.COV2.S vaccine versus placebo. This CDR3 is CATSRGPETNTGELFF. In DNA form, the CDR3 reads TGTGCCACCAGCAGAGGCCCGGAGACGAACACCGGGGAGCTGTTTTTT.